Listed below are T cell receptor beta chains from one sample, sequenced in a study of blood T cell repertoires in COVID-19. The table came from immunoSEQ multiplex PCR; TCRdb's copy has only in-frame clones and leaves some out. The repertoire has about 140,000 clones, approximately 80% of them found once; the top ten carry roughly 8.6%. Sequenced input: peripheral blood. The receptor source for this set is a woman over 75 in a cohort sampled during active or convalescent COVID-19. The CDR3 runs from the conserved cysteine through the conserved F or W. The D gene is left open where the match is weak. The listing skips clone size in some rows; elsewhere it reads once, few, many or a size class.

d_call,clone_size,v_call,j_call,cdr3_nt,cdr3_aa
NA,few,TRBV6-5,TRBJ2-1,TGTGCCAGCACCGGGGAAGGGAATGAGCAGTTCTTC,CASTGEGNEQFF
NA,NA,TRBV28,TRBJ1-2,TGTGCCAGCAGGCTAGGAGGAGGCTACACCTTC,CASRLGGGYTF
TRBD1,NA,TRBV6-5,TRBJ1-4,TGTGCCAGCAGTTACGGGACAGGGTCTCGGGAAAAACTGTTTTTT,CASSYGTGSREKLFF
TRBD1,NA,TRBV19,TRBJ1-2,TGTGCCAGTAGTATCGACAGGGTCGGTGGCTACACCTTC,CASSIDRVGGYTF
NA,NA,TRBV5-1,TRBJ2-2,TGCGCCAGCAGCTTAGCAGGGGTCAACACCGGGGAGCTGTTTTTT,CASSLAGVNTGELFF
TRBD1,NA,TRBV6-5,TRBJ2-7,TGTGCCAGCAGGGCCCGGGACAGAATGAACGAGCAGTACTTC,CASRARDRMNEQYF
TRBD1,NA,TRBV19,TRBJ1-5,TGTGCCAGTATTCAATTCGCGGGACAGTTTCCTCAGCCCCAGCATTTT,CASIQFAGQFPQPQHF
NA,NA,TRBV30,TRBJ2-7,TGTGCCTGGAAGGGGATTTCCTACGAGCAGTACTTC,CAWKGISYEQYF
TRBD1,NA,TRBV19,TRBJ1-2,TGTGCCAGTAGTACCGAAACAGGGGACTATGGCTACACCTTC,CASSTETGDYGYTF
NA,NA,TRBV5-5,TRBJ1-3,TGTGCCAGCAGCCCACGGGGAGCTTTCGGAAACACCATATATTTT,CASSPRGAFGNTIYF
TRBD1,NA,TRBV7-9,TRBJ2-2,TGTGCCAGCAGAAGGACAGGGACCGGGGAGCTGTTTTTT,CASRRTGTGELFF
TRBD1,NA,TRBV5-5,TRBJ1-4,TGTGCCAGCAGCAGGGACAGACCACCGATGGGTGAAAAACTGTTTTTT,CASSRDRPPMGEKLFF
NA,NA,TRBV23-1,TRBJ1-1,TGCGCCAGCAGTCATCCGGGGAACACTGAAGCTTTCTTT,CASSHPGNTEAFF
TRBD2,NA,TRBV9,TRBJ2-3,TGTGCCAGCAGCGTACTAGCGGTCCTCACAGATACGCAGTATTTT,CASSVLAVLTDTQYF
NA,NA,TRBV6-2/TRBV6-3,TRBJ2-2,TGTGCCAGCAGCCGACTAGCCGGGGAGCTGTTTTTT,CASSRLAGELFF
NA,NA,TRBV4-1,TRBJ1-4,TGCGCCAGCAGCCAAGCAGACAGGCGGAATGAAAAACTGTTTTTT,CASSQADRRNEKLFF
NA,NA,TRBV7-9,TRBJ1-2,TGTGCCAGCAGATTATGGGGGGGCGCAGAGGTGAACTATGGCTACACCTTC,CASRLWGGAEVNYGYTF
TRBD2,NA,TRBV3-1/TRBV3-2,TRBJ2-1,TGTGCCAGCAGCCTTGGGACTATCTCAGACAATGAGCAGTTCTTC,CASSLGTISDNEQFF
NA,NA,TRBV7-2,TRBJ2-7,TGTGCCAGCTCGCTAATGGGGCTTCCCTACGAGCAGTACTTC,CASSLMGLPYEQYF
NA,NA,TRBV18,TRBJ2-2,TGTGCCAGCTCACCGACAGGGAACACCGGGGAGCTGTTTTTT,CASSPTGNTGELFF
TRBD1,NA,TRBV7-2,TRBJ1-4,TGTGCCAGCAGCTCGCGGTCGGCAGGGGGCGAAAAACTGTTTTTT,CASSSRSAGGEKLFF
NA,NA,TRBV29-1,TRBJ2-5,TGCAGCGTTACCCCGGGATTAAATCAAGAGACCCAGTACTTC,CSVTPGLNQETQYF
NA,NA,TRBV19,TRBJ1-1,TGTGCCAGTAGTGATCCGGGTGAAAAAGCTTTCTTT,CASSDPGEKAFF
TRBD1,NA,TRBV7-9,TRBJ1-4,TGTGCCAGCAGCACAGGACAGGGAACCACTAATGAAAAACTGTTTTTT,CASSTGQGTTNEKLFF
NA,NA,TRBV7-2,TRBJ2-3,TGTGCCAGCAGTTATGGACTCTCCACAGATACGCAGTATTTT,CASSYGLSTDTQYF
NA,NA,TRBV5-1,TRBJ2-5,TGCGCCAGCAGCTCTCTAGGGCAGGGGTGGAGTGAGACCCAGTACTTC,CASSSLGQGWSETQYF
NA,few,TRBV7-5,TRBJ1-2,TGTGCCAGAAGCTTAGATGGAGGGTATGCCTATGGCTACACCTTC,CARSLDGGYAYGYTF
TRBD1,NA,TRBV2,TRBJ1-2,TGTGCCAGCATTCGACAGGGTTTTGAATCGGGGTATGGCTACACCTTC,CASIRQGFESGYGYTF
NA,NA,TRBV9,TRBJ2-6,TGTGCCAGCAGCGAGGGACAAACCGGGGCCAACGTCCTGACTTTC,CASSEGQTGANVLTF